A selection of T cell receptor beta chains follows, all from one sample in a study of blood T cell repertoires in COVID-19. TCRdb's copy holds only in-frame clones and misses some; the assay was immunoSEQ multiplex PCR. The sample includes approximately 300,000 clones, approximately 90% of them seen just once. The sequenced material came from peripheral blood. The receptors originated from a woman in her fifties or sixties with COVID-19, enrolled during active disease. Each CDR3 is given with its conserved first and last residue. A D gene is named only where the DNA matches it firmly. Only part of the rows carry a size: once, few, many, or a class if the clone is expanded.

>TRBV4-1|once|NA|TRBJ1-2
TGCGCCAGCAGCCAGACAGACAGGACGAACTATGGCTACACCTTC
CASSQTDRTNYGYTF
>TRBV2|NA|TRBD1|TRBJ1-1
TGTGCCAGCAGAGTGACAGGGGATACGAACACTGAAGCTTTCTTT
CASRVTGDTNTEAFF
>TRBV29-1|NA|TRBD2|TRBJ2-7
TGCAGCGTCCTAGCGGGAGTTTCCCACGAGCAGTACTTC
CSVLAGVSHEQYF
>TRBV4-1|NA|NA|TRBJ1-5
TGCGCCAGCAGCCAAGCTTTGGGCGGGGGGCCCGATCAGCCCCAGCATTTT
CASSQALGGGPDQPQHF
>TRBV5-1|NA|TRBD1|TRBJ1-1
TGCGCCAGCGGGTCTTCCGGGACAGGGAACACTGAAGCTTTCTTT
CASGSSGTGNTEAFF
>TRBV5-1|NA|TRBD1|TRBJ2-2
TGCGCCAGCAGCTTTGGACAGGCGAACACCGGGGAGCTGTTTTTT
CASSFGQANTGELFF
>TRBV11-3|NA|TRBD1|TRBJ1-1
TGTGCCAGCAGCACGGACAGGGTGGGTGAAGCTTTCTTT
CASSTDRVGEAFF
>TRBV5-6|few|TRBD1|TRBJ1-2
TGTGCCAGCAGCTTCGGACAGGCGGCACTTTATGGCTACACCTTC
CASSFGQAALYGYTF
>TRBV6-5|NA|NA|TRBJ1-2
TGTGCCAGCAGTCCCCCAGGTTTGGGTAACTATGGCTACACCTTC
CASSPPGLGNYGYTF
>TRBV11-2|few|NA|TRBJ1-1
TGTGCCAGCAGCTTAGGCGGCTTTCACACTGAAGCTTTCTTT
CASSLGGFHTEAFF
>TRBV7-9|NA|NA|TRBJ1-2
TGTGCCAGCAGCCCTAGAGTGGGTGGGTACACCTTC
CASSPRVGGYTF
>TRBV10-2|NA|TRBD1|TRBJ2-7
TGCGCCAGCCTGGGACAGGGGGACGAGCAGTACTTC
CASLGQGDEQYF
>TRBV3-1/TRBV3-2|NA|TRBD2|TRBJ2-2
TGTGCCAGCAGCCAAGTTGGTAGCGGGAGGGCCAACGGGGAGCTGTTTTTT
CASSQVGSGRANGELFF
>TRBV21-1|NA|NA|TRBJ2-7
TGTGCCAGCAACTGGGTAATTGTCGGGACAGATGGGCGCTACGAGCAGTACTTC
CASNWVIVGTDGRYEQYF
>TRBV7-9|NA|NA|TRBJ2-2
TGTGCCAGCAGCTTAGTGAGACAGGACACCGGGGAGCTGTTTTTT
CASSLVRQDTGELFF
>TRBV20-1|NA|TRBD1|TRBJ1-6
TGCAGTGCTAGTGGGACAGCTAACAGATCACCCCTCCACTTT
CSASGTANRSPLHF
>TRBV4-1|once|NA|TRBJ2-1
TGCGCCAGCAGCCGCTTACCTACCGGGACAAGCAATGAGCAGTTCTTC
CASSRLPTGTSNEQFF
>TRBV25-1|NA|NA|TRBJ2-2
TGTGCCAGCATCTCCGGACAGCTGAACACCGGGGAGCTGTTTTTT
CASISGQLNTGELFF
>TRBV5-1|NA|NA|TRBJ2-1
TGCGCCAGCAGCCCGGCAGGGGGGCCGACCTACAATGAGCAGTTCTTC
CASSPAGGPTYNEQFF
>TRBV2|NA|NA|TRBJ2-7
TGTGCCAGCATGTTGGAGGGGCCCTACGAGCAGTACTTC
CASMLEGPYEQYF
>TRBV29-1|once|NA|TRBJ1-5
TGCAGCGTTGTGGAGGGGGGGGCTTCGAGCAATCAGCCCCAGCATTTT
CSVVEGGASSNQPQHF
>TRBV11-1|NA|TRBD2|TRBJ2-3
TGTGCCAGCAGCTCTTCTAGCGGAGGCCTTAATACGCAGTATTTT
CASSSSSGGLNTQYF
>TRBV5-6|NA|TRBD2|TRBJ2-1
TGTGCCAGCAGCTTGCGGACTAGCGGGATCCGTTACAATGAGCAGTTCTTC
CASSLRTSGIRYNEQFF
>TRBV2|NA|TRBD2|TRBJ2-3
TGTGCCAGCATAGCGGGAGCGGGAGATACGCAGTATTTT
CASIAGAGDTQYF
>TRBV9|NA|NA|TRBJ2-1
TGTGCCAGCAGCGTAGCCCCGGTAGAGAATGAGCAGTTCTTC
CASSVAPVENEQFF
>TRBV5-4|NA|TRBD2|TRBJ2-3
TGTGCCAGCAGCTTGGGGGGGACTAGCGGGCTTAGCACAGATACGCAGTATTTT
CASSLGGTSGLSTDTQYF
>TRBV19|NA|NA|TRBJ2-7
TGTGCCAGTACCAGGGAGGGACAGGCCCCCTACGAGCAGTACTTC
CASTREGQAPYEQYF
>TRBV7-2|NA|NA|TRBJ2-5
TGTGCCAGCAGCTCAAGACAGGCTAGGGCGCAAGAGACCCAGTACTTC
CASSSRQARAQETQYF
>TRBV20-1|once|NA|TRBJ1-4
TGCAGTGCTAGGCACAGGATGGGGCTGTTTTTT
CSARHRMGLFF
>TRBV18|NA|NA|TRBJ1-1
TGTGCCAGCTCACCATTAACAGCGAACACTGAAGCTTTCTTT
CASSPLTANTEAFF
>TRBV5-5|NA|TRBD2|TRBJ2-3
TGTGCCAGCAGCTTTAAAAAACTAGCGGGACCTGTAGGTGGAGATACGCAGTATTTT
CASSFKKLAGPVGGDTQYF
>TRBV27|NA|NA|TRBJ2-7
TGTGCCAGCAGTCCGACAGCCTCCTACGAGCAGTACTTC
CASSPTASYEQYF
>TRBV9|NA|NA|TRBJ2-7
TGTGCCAGCAGCGTAGAGGGGATAGGCGAGCAGTACTTC
CASSVEGIGEQYF
>TRBV9|NA|TRBD2|TRBJ2-1
TGTGCCAGCAGCTCCCGGACTAGCGGATCCTACAATGAGCAGTTCTTC
CASSSRTSGSYNEQFF
>TRBV7-2|NA|NA|TRBJ1-2
TGTGCCAGCAGCCATCAGGTCCTTAACTATGGCTACACCTTC
CASSHQVLNYGYTF
>TRBV5-1|NA|NA|TRBJ2-5
TGCGCCAGCAGCTTATGGAGGTCTCCTCTTCAAGAGACCCAGTACTTC
CASSLWRSPLQETQYF
>TRBV11-1|few|NA|TRBJ2-2
TGTGCCAGCAGGGGTCAGGGCTTTACCGGGGAGCTGTTTTTT
CASRGQGFTGELFF
>TRBV10-1|few|NA|TRBJ1-3
TGCGCCAGCTCCCGGGACACCAGCTCTGGAAACACCATATATTTT
CASSRDTSSGNTIYF
>TRBV19|NA|NA|TRBJ2-2
TGTGCCAGCCGTAACAGTCAGGCGAACACCGGGGAGCTGTTTTTT
CASRNSQANTGELFF
>TRBV6-8|NA|TRBD1|TRBJ2-3
TGTGCCAGCAAACGACAGGGGCGATACACAGATACGCAGTATTTT
CASKRQGRYTDTQYF
>TRBV2|NA|TRBD1|TRBJ2-7
TGTGCCAGCAGCGCCCCGGGACAGGGGGACATCGGGGGGTTC
CASSAPGQGDIGGF
>TRBV6-1|NA|NA|TRBJ2-3
TGTGCCAGCAGTGAACTAGTGGCAGATACGCAGTATTTT
CASSELVADTQYF
>TRBV11-2|NA|NA|TRBJ1-6
TGTGCCAGCAGCCCGCGCATTAATTCACCCCTCCACTTT
CASSPRINSPLHF
>TRBV6-4|NA|NA|TRBJ1-2
TGTGCCAGCAGTGAGATGACAGGCTCTGGCTACACCTTC
CASSEMTGSGYTF
>TRBV4-1|once|TRBD1|TRBJ1-1
TGCGCCAGCAGCCAAGAAAAACAGGGGGTAGCTTTCTTT
CASSQEKQGVAFF
>TRBV6-5|NA|NA|TRBJ2-1
TGTGCCAGCAGTTACGAGGCAGCGAACAATGAGCAGTTCTTC
CASSYEAANNEQFF
>TRBV9|once|TRBD1|TRBJ2-5
TGTGCCAGCAGCGTAGGGACAGGGTCGCCCCACTGGCCTGAGACCCAGTACTTC
CASSVGTGSPHWPETQYF
>TRBV24-1|NA|TRBD1|TRBJ2-2
TGTGCCACCAGTGATTGGGACAGGGGAGGCACCGGGGAGCTGTTTTTT
CATSDWDRGGTGELFF
>TRBV7-2|NA|TRBD2|TRBJ2-7
TGTGCCAGCAGCTCGACGGCTAGCGGGAGGAACGAGCAGTACTTC
CASSSTASGRNEQYF
>TRBV18|NA|NA|TRBJ1-6
TGTGCCAGCTCACCGATGCGGGGGGGTTCCTATAATTCACCCCTCCACTTT
CASSPMRGGSYNSPLHF
>TRBV6-5|NA|TRBD2|TRBJ2-7
TGTGCCAGCAGTTCCGGACTAGGCTCCTACGAGCAGTACTTC
CASSSGLGSYEQYF
>TRBV21-1|few|NA|TRBJ2-7
TGTGCCAGCAGCAAAGCTGTGGTAGCGGCCGACTACGAGCAGTACTTC
CASSKAVVAADYEQYF
>TRBV5-1|NA|TRBD1|TRBJ2-6
TGCGCCAGCAGCTTGCCCGGGACAGGGGGTGGTGGGGCCAACGTCCTGACTTTC
CASSLPGTGGGGANVLTF
>TRBV4-2|NA|NA|TRBJ1-3
TGTGCCAGCAGCCGCCAGGGAACCGGAAACACCATATATTTT
CASSRQGTGNTIYF